One and the same sample provided the 31 T cell receptor beta chains below, sequenced in a study of cytomegalovirus exposure and HLA in healthy donors. It was with 60 Vbeta and 13 Jbeta primers that the PCR ran. The protocol was immunoSEQ multiplex PCR, while the TCRdb copy is restricted to in-frame clones and leaves out a portion. The sample holds 150,000 or so clones; around 74% are singletons and the top ten take over 2.5%. Sequencing was performed on PBMCs. The receptors stem from a young man in good health and CMV-seronegative.

This chain links TRBV27 with TRBJ2-6; 7 nucleotides agree with TRBD2. CDR1 is MNHEY and CDR2 is SMNVEV in the germline V gene (reference sequence). V dropped 8 bases and J dropped 1; count of bases not matched to a gene: 11. The CDR3 consists of 17 residues. CDR3 region: CASSGRASLSGANVLTF. As DNA, the CDR3 is TGTGCCAGCTCGGGGAGGGCCAGTCTTTCTGGGGCCAACGTCCTGACTTTC.

The gene calls are TRBV27 and TRBJ2-7, with a tentative D call TRBD1 (6 bases). Germline-derived CDR1 and CDR2 are MNHEY and SMNVEV (reference sequence). The CDR3 is 12 amino acids. V gave up 6 bases and J gave up 3 bases, with 9 bases separating them. The DNA for the CDR3 is TGTGCCAGCAGGGACAGAGACTACGAGCAGTACTTC. This codes for CASRDRDYEQYF.

CDR3 coding DNA: TGTGCCAGCAGTGAAGGCCCACGATCGGGTACGCAGTATTTT. Amino acids: CASSEGPRSGTQYF. The V gene is TRBV6-4, the J gene TRBJ2-3; no clear D. V was cut by 3 bases and J by 8 bases, with 15 bases left in between. The germline gives CDR1 MRHNA, CDR2 SNTAGT. The length of the CDR3 is 14 residues.

The chain joins TRBV7-2 to TRBJ1-3; possibly TRBD1 for D (5 bases). CDR3 length equals 18 residues. Germline V gene data show CDR1 as SGHTA and CDR2 as FQGNSA. The germline V and J ends were trimmed by 5 bases and 0 bases, with 20 bases remaining between them. The CDR3 spells CASSLRGRTSPSGNTIYF. The CDR3 DNA follows: TGTGCCAGCAGCCTAAGGGGCCGTACATCTCCCTCTGGAAACACCATATATTTT.

The chain combines TRBV6-1 with TRBJ2-7; 7 positions agree with TRBD1. The CDR3 spans 12 residues. Unmatched junction bases numbered 3, after V lost 6 bases and J lost 4 bases. The germline gives CDR1 MNHNS, CDR2 SASEGT. CDR3 amino acids: CASRTTGYEQYV. CDR3 nucleotide sequence: TGTGCCAGCAGAACGACAGGGTACGAGCAGTACGTC.

The J gene is TRBJ2-3, the V gene TRBV7-9, with D tentatively TRBD2 (6 bases). Germline CDR1 SEHNR, CDR2 FQNEAQ (reference sequence). V gave up 8 bases and J gave up 1 base, with 22 bases separating them. The CDR3 extends over 17 amino acids. The CDR3 reads CASPSEEGQGRTDTQYF. The CDR3 region has the DNA TGTGCCAGCCCCTCAGAGGAGGGGCAGGGACGCACAGATACGCAGTATTTT.

This clone was counted a few times. Distinct nucleotide sequences in the sample also encode this CDR3. The genes are TRBV5-5 and TRBJ1-2; the D is unclear. The CDR3 runs to 13 residues. Per germline, CDR1 SGHKS and CDR2 YYEKEE (reference sequence). V dropped 2 bases and J dropped 2 bases, with 7 bases sitting between them. The CDR3 DNA reads as TGTGCCAGCAGCTTCGACACGAACTATGGCTACACCTTC. It is translated as CASSFDTNYGYTF.

As regards this clone: At one boundary the junction diverges from the germline segment, which might be a read error. This rearrangement joins TRBV7-9 to TRBJ2-3, with 9 bases identical to TRBD2. The CDR3 has 16 residues. Germline assignment: CDR1 SEHNR and CDR2 FQNEAQ (reference sequence). The CDR3: CSSSPAAGGSTDTQYF. In nucleotides, the CDR3 is TGTTCCAGCAGCCCCGCGGCGGGAGGGAGCACAGATACGCAGTATTTT.

The V and J genes are TRBV27 and TRBJ1-2; the match to TRBD1 covers 7 bases. The length of the CDR3 is 17 residues. J gave up 5 bases and V 5 bases, and 17 bases lay outside the gene matches. Germline assignment: CDR1 MNHEY and CDR2 SMNVEV (reference sequence). The CDR3 here is CASSPSQGDRTPYGYTF. CDR3 nucleotides: TGTGCCAGCAGTCCATCCCAAGGGGACAGAACTCCGTATGGCTACACCTTC.

This clone has only a few counts. The V gene is TRBV27, the J gene TRBJ2-7, with 8 nucleotides matching TRBD2. V trimming: 4 bases; J trimming: 2 bases; junction bases outside the gene matches: 4. The CDR3 runs 14 residues. Germline assignment: CDR1 MNHEY and CDR2 SMNVEV (reference sequence). Written as DNA, the CDR3 is TGTGCCAGCAGTTGGGCGGGGGGAGCCTACGAGCAGTACTTC. It encodes CASSWAGGAYEQYF.

This clone was counted a single time. J is TRBJ2-7 and V is TRBV5-6; 8 bases fit TRBD1. Germline assignment: CDR1 SGHDT and CDR2 YYEEEE. The CDR3 totals 12 residues. The trim removed 4 bases at V and 6 bases at J, leaving 3 bases unmatched. The CDR3 DNA reads TGTGCCAGCAGCATTACAGGGGGCGAGCAGTACGTC. Translation: CASSITGGEQYV.

The V and J genes are TRBV5-8 and TRBJ1-2; D is unresolved. Germline CDR1 SGHTS, CDR2 YDEGEE. Trimming removed 4 bases at V and 3 bases at J, with 19 bases between. The CDR3 has 16 residues. Here the CDR3 DNA reads TGTGCCAGCAGCCTTCGGGATCTAAAGCGGGACTATGGCTACACCTTC. Its protein product is CASSLRDLKRDYGYTF.

About this clone itself: Compared with germline, one end of the junction differs, possibly owing to a read error. The chain links TRBV28 to TRBJ2-6; perhaps TRBD2 as D (6 bases). Germline loops: CDR1 MDHEN, CDR2 SYDVKM. The CDR3 contains 20 residues. This CDR3 reads CASIGSSGQGTSGGANGLTF. The CDR3 nucleotides are TGTGCCAGCATTGGGTCCTCTGGGCAGGGAACCTCAGGAGGGGCCAACGGCCTGACTTTC.

This chain joins TRBV5-6 and TRBJ2-6; no definite D call. Trimming removed 1 base at V and 0 bases at J, with 14 bases between. The germline CDR1 and CDR2 sequences are SGHDT and YYEEEE. The CDR3 loop spans 18 amino acids. The DNA of the CDR3 is TGTGCCAGCAGCTTGTGGTTGGCCCACAGCTCTGGGGCCAACGTCCTGACTTTC. Its translation: CASSLWLAHSSGANVLTF.

The chain recombines TRBV15 with TRBJ2-3, with D perhaps matching TRBD2 (6 bases). V was trimmed by 5 bases and J by 3 bases, leaving 18 bases between them. The CDR3 length is 16 residues. CDR1 and CDR2 (germline): LNHNV, YYDKDF (reference sequence). Here the CDR3 DNA reads TGTGCCACCAGCGGGGGGACTCCGTTGGGTACAGATACGCAGTATTTT. This encodes CATSGGTPLGTDTQYF.

This clone appeared a few times. The chain recombines TRBV2 with TRBJ1-4; D ambiguous. V shed 6 bases and J shed 8 bases, with 7 bases lying between them. The V gene's germline CDR1 is SNHLY and CDR2 FYNNEI. The CDR3 spans 11 residues. For the CDR3, the DNA is TGTGCCAGCAGGGGCAAAGAAAAACTGTTTTTT. Protein product: CASRGKEKLFF.

The V call is TRBV28, the J call TRBJ1-4; 7 nucleotides match TRBD1. Germline loops: CDR1 MDHEN, CDR2 SYDVKM. The CDR3 spans 15 residues. J gave up 7 bases and V 7 bases, and 12 bases lay outside the gene matches. CDR3 coding DNA: TGTGCCAGCAATGCAGGGACAGAACGAGGTGAAAAACTGTTTTTT. Its translation: CASNAGTERGEKLFF.

The chain uses TRBV5-1 and TRBJ1-1; 8 bases agree with TRBD1. The germline gives CDR1 SGHRS, CDR2 YFSETQ. Trimming at V came to 2 bases and at J to 1 base, leaving 1 base not matched to a gene. CDR3 length: 14 residues. The CDR3 DNA is TGCGCCAGCAGCTTCGGACAGGGGAACACTGAAGCTTTCTTT. This gives the protein CASSFGQGNTEAFF.

J is TRBJ2-4 and V is TRBV28; TRBD2 agrees at 9 bases. Germline V gene data show CDR1 as MDHEN and CDR2 as SYDVKM. The CDR3 has 14 amino acids. The V segment lost 6 bases and the J segment 12 bases; nucleotides outside the gene matches: 12. CDR3 in DNA: TGTGCCAGCAGAGATAGCGGGGGAAGACACAGTCAGTACTTC. As protein: CASRDSGGRHSQYF.

The chain has TRBV2 and TRBJ1-1; the D is unclear. V shed 1 base and J shed 1 base, with 4 bases lying between them. The germline V gene encodes CDR1 SNHLY and CDR2 FYNNEI. The CDR3 spans 13 residues. CDR3 sequence (DNA): TGTGCCAGCAGTGAAGTCGGGAACACTGAAGCTTTCTTT. This sequence encodes CASSEVGNTEAFF.

This chain links TRBV7-9 with TRBJ1-1, with 8 bases that match TRBD1. With 5 bases clipped from V and 1 base from J, the junction kept 6 bases outside the gene matches. CDR3 length: 15 amino acids. Germline lookup yields CDR1 SEHNR and CDR2 FQNEAQ (reference sequence). The CDR3 sequence is CASSPTGGKNTEAFF. The DNA of the CDR3 is TGTGCCAGCAGCCCAACAGGGGGGAAGAACACTGAAGCTTTCTTT.

This clone has just a few counts. Distinct nucleotide sequences in the sample also encode this CDR3. The CDR3 is CASSLGGNTGELFF. In DNA, the CDR3 is TGTGCCAGCAGCTTAGGAGGGAACACCGGGGAGCTGTTTTTT. The chain employs TRBV7-9 and TRBJ2-2; D is unresolved. Germline lookup yields CDR1 SEHNR and CDR2 FQNEAQ (reference sequence). CDR3 length: 14 residues. The V end was cut by 1 base, the J end by 1 base, with 4 bases between.

CDR3 DNA: TGTGCCTGGGGGACAGGGGACTCCTACGAGCAGTACTTC. As protein: CAWGTGDSYEQYF. The J gene is TRBJ2-7, the V gene TRBV30; 10 nucleotides match TRBD1. Germline lookup yields CDR1 GTSNPN and CDR2 SVGIG (reference sequence). V lost 5 bases and J lost 0; bases outside the gene matches: 1. This CDR3 is 13 amino acids long. The entire variable domain, with the rest obtained from reference TRBV30 and TRBJ2-7, is as follows: SQTIHQWPATLVQPVGSPLSLECTVEGTSNPNLYWYRQAAGRGLQLLFYSVGIGQISSEVPQNLSASRPQDRQFILSSKKLLLSDSGFYLCAWGTGDSYEQYFGPGTRLTVT.

The chain couples TRBV27 to TRBJ2-5, with TRBD1 identical over 8 bases. The end of the DNA aligns better with TRBJ2-7, so the J call may be wrong. CDR3 length: 15 residues. Germline V CDR1 and CDR2: MNHEY, SMNVEV (reference sequence). CDR3 sequence reads: CASSLNRQGSYEQYF. DNA of the CDR3: TGTGCCAGCAGTCTAAATAGACAGGGGAGCTACGAGCAGTACTTC.

This clone was counted a few times. The chain joins TRBV9 to TRBJ1-1; TRBD1 aligns across 7 bases. Germline lookup yields CDR1 SGDLS and CDR2 YYNGEE. The CDR3 covers 15 residues. After removal of 1 base from V and 5 bases from J, the junction contained 8 bases not matched to a gene. CDR3 protein: CASSVTETGRTEAFF. For the CDR3, the DNA is TGTGCCAGCAGCGTAACCGAGACAGGGCGGACTGAAGCTTTCTTT. The full variable domain, rest sourced from reference TRBV9 and TRBJ1-1, is DSGVTQTPKHLITATGQRVTLRCSPRSGDLSVYWYQQSLDQGLQFLIQYYNGEERAKGNILERFSAQQFPDLHSELNLSSLELGDSALYFCASSVTETGRTEAFFGQGTRLTVV.

The chain links TRBV10-1 to TRBJ1-2; TRBD1 might be the D (6 bases). V was clipped by 2 bases and J by 6 bases, with 13 bases between them. The length of the CDR3 is 14 residues. CDR1 and CDR2 from the germline V gene are WNHNN and SYGVQD (reference sequence). In DNA, the CDR3 is TGCGCCAGCAGTGAGGGGGGCACAAGGGATGGCTACACCTTC. This translates into CASSEGGTRDGYTF.

This chain uses TRBV18 with TRBJ1-2; 8 positions match TRBD1. This CDR3 is 15 amino acids long. Trimming at V came to 4 bases and at J to 2 bases, leaving 6 bases not matched to a gene. The germline V gene encodes CDR1 KGHSH and CDR2 LQKENI. Here the CDR3 reads CASSLRTGNNYGYTF. In DNA, the CDR3 is TGTGCCAGCTCACTCCGGACAGGGAACAACTATGGCTACACCTTC.

Only a few counts were recorded for this clone. The V and J genes are TRBV7-8 and TRBJ2-2, with D possibly TRBD1 on 6 matching bases. CDR1 SGHVS and CDR2 FQNEAQ come from the germline V gene. CDR3 length: 16 amino acids. V lost 5 bases, J lost 4 bases, and 17 bases lay in between. In DNA form, the CDR3 reads TGTGCCAGCAGCCAAGAGGGGGAGCGGAGCACCGGGGAGCTGTTTTTT. It specifies CASSQEGERSTGELFF.

J is TRBJ2-5 and V is TRBV7-2; TRBD2 aligns across 9 bases. CDR1 and CDR2 (germline): SGHTA, FQGNSA. J gave up 7 bases and V 0 bases, and 18 bases lay outside the gene matches. This CDR3 is built from 19 residues. This CDR3 reads CASSLAAPSTSGLDGTQYF. CDR3 coding DNA: TGTGCCAGCAGCTTAGCTGCCCCCTCGACTAGCGGCCTGGACGGGACCCAGTACTTC.

The V and J genes are TRBV6-5 and TRBJ1-1; the match to TRBD1 covers 10 bases. J lost 3 bases, V lost 6 bases, and 7 bases had no gene match. The germline V gene has CDR1 MNHEY and CDR2 SVGAGI. The CDR3 length is 15 residues. The CDR3 spells CASSLPGQGYTEAFF. In DNA form, the CDR3 reads TGTGCCAGCAGCCTCCCGGGACAGGGGTACACTGAAGCTTTCTTT.

The chain uses TRBV10-2 and TRBJ1-2, with D possibly being TRBD1 (6 bases). CDR1 is WSHSY, CDR2 SAAADI, per germline. This CDR3 has 16 amino acids. Trimming removed 4 bases from V and 4 bases from J, with 19 bases in between. The CDR3 DNA follows: TGCGCCAGCAGTGGGGTCGAGGGGGGGGTTTTCTATGGCTACACCTTC. As protein: CASSGVEGGVFYGYTF.